This T cell receptor beta chain is from a study of identical twins. Whole-study results and caveats: The study found excess low generation probability among twin-shared out-of-frame alpha sequences. Conclusions were drawn cross-sectionally by statistical analysis, without following the same donors. Models, which agreed with sharing between unrelated individuals, nonetheless underestimated the out-of-frame TCR alpha sharing seen in monozygotic twins.

The donor group consisted entirely of healthy Caucasians. The CDR3 covers 15 residues. V dropped 6 bases and J dropped 12; count of bases not matched to a gene: 16. Per germline, CDR1 DFQATT and CDR2 SNEGSKA (reference sequence). TCRdb itself ran the 5' RACE reads through MiXCR, one entry per CDR3 protein. The sample has some 1,700,000 distinct CDR3 sequences, about 32% seen once. This clonotype was counted between two and nine times. Its antigen is as yet unknown. This sequence originates from a newborn girl in good health. The rearrangement uses TRBV20-1 and TRBJ2-1, with 11 bases matching TRBD2. Sequences were obtained from cord blood. In DNA, the CDR3 is TGCAGTGCGAGACATACTAGCGGGGGATTCGTCGGGCAGTTCTTC. Translating gives CSARHTSGGFVGQFF.